This T cell receptor beta chain was sequenced during a study of cytomegalovirus exposure and HLA in healthy donors. Use of 60 Vbeta and 13 Jbeta primers characterized the PCR. This table comes from immunoSEQ multiplex PCR, and its TCRdb copy is limited to in-frame clones, with some not included. The data hold 82,000 or so clones, with roughly four fifths observed a single time. This clone has only a few counts. Other nucleotide sequences in the sample specify the same CDR3. Germline-derived CDR1 and CDR2 are SQVTM and ANQGSEA. Losses at the gene ends were 7 bases for V and 0 bases for J; bases not matched to a gene: 24. The CDR3 has 20 amino acids.

The chain employs TRBV29-1 and TRBJ1-1; TRBD1 matches 9 bases. The sequencing sample was made of PBMCs. This sequence originates from a woman between 45 and 65 years old in good health and CMV-seropositive. The CDR3 region is CSAYYGGQGSSVRLNTEAFF. As DNA, the CDR3 is TGCAGCGCATACTACGGAGGACAGGGGTCGTCCGTTAGGTTGAACACTGAAGCTTTCTTT.